The 29 T cell receptor beta chains below were found in one sample sequenced in a study of blood T cell repertoires in COVID-19. Produced via immunoSEQ multiplex PCR; TCRdb's table is partial and in-frame only. The data hold over 200,000 clones, with under 95% observed a single time. Source material: peripheral blood. These receptors were collected from a young man with acute or convalescent COVID-19.

V and J are TRBV4-2 and TRBJ2-1; 9 nucleotides align to TRBD2. J lost 7 bases, V lost 1 base, and 11 bases had no gene match. The CDR3 sequence is 17 residues long. CDR1 is LGHNA, CDR2 YNFKEQ, per germline. The CDR3 spells CASSQVRASGIGNEQFF. The CDR3 DNA reads TGTGCCAGCAGCCAAGTCCGGGCTAGCGGGATAGGGAATGAGCAGTTCTTC.

This clone occurred a few times. This chain links TRBV2 with TRBJ1-4, with TRBD1 matching 8 bases. The V gene end was trimmed by 6 bases and the J gene end by 3 bases; junction bases not matched to a gene: 6. The CDR3 has 15 residues. Germline V gene data show CDR1 as SNHLY and CDR2 as FYNNEI. CDR3 sequence (DNA): TGTGCCAGCAGCCAACAGGGGGGATCTAATGAAAAACTGTTTTTT. Encoded protein: CASSQQGGSNEKLFF.

The CDR3 nucleotides read TGTGCCAGCAGCGGGGGGCGAAACACTGAAGCTTTCTTT. Its translation is CASSGGRNTEAFF. The chain has TRBV6-5 and TRBJ1-1; perhaps TRBD1 as D (6 bases). The germline gives CDR1 MNHEY, CDR2 SVGAGI. Deletions cut 6 bases from V and 2 bases from J, with 10 bases between. The CDR3 extends over 13 amino acids.

In DNA, the CDR3 is TGTGCCAGCAAATCTTTAGGGGCGCAAGGAACTGAAGCTTTCTTT. Its translation is CASKSLGAQGTEAFF. V and J are TRBV27 and TRBJ1-1, with D perhaps TRBD1 (5 bases). CDR1 and CDR2 from the germline V gene are MNHEY and SMNVEV (reference sequence). The CDR3 consists of 15 residues. V lost 7 bases and J lost 5, with 20 bases in between.

V gene TRBV27 combines with J gene TRBJ2-3, with D unresolved. The CDR3 extends over 14 amino acids. V was clipped by 1 base and J by 4 bases, with 9 bases between them. CDR1 and CDR2 from the germline V gene are MNHEY and SMNVEV (reference sequence). The chain's CDR3 is CASSLYSSADTQYF. Here the CDR3 DNA reads TGTGCCAGCAGTTTATACTCGTCCGCAGATACGCAGTATTTT.

This chain uses TRBV6-5 with TRBJ1-5, with 7 bases identical to TRBD1. Germline CDR1 is MNHEY and CDR2 is SVGAGI. V lost 6 bases, J lost 3 bases, and 8 bases stayed unmatched. This CDR3 spans 15 amino acids. The CDR3 coding sequence is TGTGCCAGCAGCTTGACAGGGACGTTCAATCAGCCCCAGCATTTT. Protein: CASSLTGTFNQPQHF.

The chain employs TRBV30 and TRBJ2-7, with D possibly matching TRBD1 (6 bases). Trimming took 3 bases from V and 2 from J, leaving 14 bases between them. The CDR3 is 14 amino acids. The V gene's germline CDR1 is GTSNPN and CDR2 SVGIG (reference sequence). The CDR3 is CAWRTDSIAYEQYF. CDR3 nucleotides: TGTGCCTGGAGGACGGACAGTATTGCCTACGAGCAGTACTTC. Combining the CDR3 with reference TRBV30 and TRBJ2-7 gives the whole variable domain SQTIHQWPATLVQPVGSPLSLECTVEGTSNPNLYWYRQAAGRGLQLLFYSVGIGQISSEVPQNLSASRPQDRQFILSSKKLLLSDSGFYLCAWRTDSIAYEQYFGPGTRLTVT.

For this clone: Other DNA sequences in the same sample also yield this CDR3. DNA for the CDR3: TGTGCCAGCAGCACAGGGGACAGCTATAATTCACCCCTCCACTTT. Amino acids: CASSTGDSYNSPLHF. The V and J genes are TRBV9 and TRBJ1-6; 7 bases are a match to TRBD1. This CDR3 has 15 residues. Germline CDR1 and CDR2: SGDLS and YYNGEE. The trim removed 4 bases at V and 3 bases at J, leaving 4 bases unmatched.

The sample holds one count of this clone. The chain couples TRBV6-1 to TRBJ2-7; 8 bases are a match to TRBD2. Germline CDR1 is MNHNS and CDR2 is SASEGT. After removal of 1 base from V and 3 bases from J, the junction contained 2 bases not matched to a gene. The CDR3 consists of 14 residues. The CDR3 spells CASSEEREHYEQYF. Written as DNA, the CDR3 is TGTGCCAGCAGTGAAGAGCGGGAGCACTACGAGCAGTACTTC.

This chain connects TRBV5-6 to TRBJ2-3; 9 nucleotides agree with TRBD2. Germline-derived CDR1 and CDR2 are SGHDT and YYEEEE. The CDR3 contains 17 residues. Losses at the gene ends were 4 bases for V and 1 base for J; bases not matched to a gene: 10. CDR3 loop: CASSPGGLAGRTDTQYF. CDR3 in DNA: TGTGCCAGCAGCCCGGGGGGTCTAGCGGGGCGCACAGATACGCAGTATTTT.

This chain uses TRBV27 with TRBJ1-6, with D perhaps matching TRBD1 (5 bases). Per the germline V gene, CDR1 is MNHEY and CDR2 is SMNVEV (reference sequence). V shed 5 bases and J shed 9 bases, with 17 bases lying between them. The CDR3 is 15 residues long. The CDR3 sequence: CASSTPAGIASPLHF. DNA for the CDR3: TGTGCCAGCAGTACTCCGGCAGGGATCGCTTCACCCCTCCACTTT.

This clone was seen a few times. The chain recombines TRBV3-1 (or the pseudogene TRBV3-2) with TRBJ2-7, with D unresolved. Germline loops: CDR1 LGHDT, CDR2 YNNKEL (reference sequence). The CDR3 length is 11 residues. V was trimmed by 4 bases and J by 7 bases, leaving 8 bases between them. The CDR3 region has the DNA TGTGCCAGCAGCCCGGAGCCGGAGCAGTACTTC. Its translation: CASSPEPEQYF.

The rearrangement joins TRBV14 to TRBJ2-1, with TRBD2 matching 7 bases. Germline V lookup: CDR1 SGHDN, CDR2 FVKESK. CDR3 length: 13 residues. V lost 0 bases and J lost 11; bases outside the gene matches: 4. This CDR3 is CASSQDRGGQQFF. CDR3 nucleotides: TGTGCCAGCAGCCAAGATCGGGGAGGGCAGCAGTTCTTC.

The rearrangement uses TRBV11-2 and TRBJ2-7; 13 nucleotides align to TRBD2. Germline V gene data show CDR1 as SGHAT and CDR2 as FQNNGV. The CDR3 spans 14 residues. The V segment lost 5 bases and the J segment 7 bases; nucleotides outside the gene matches: 5. CDR3 amino acids: CASSRTSGSNEQYF. CDR3 sequence (DNA): TGTGCCAGCAGCCGGACTAGCGGGAGTAATGAGCAGTACTTC.

This clone occurred once. The CDR3 protein is CASSLAGTRDEQYF. CDR3 nucleotide sequence: TGTGCCAGCAGTTTAGCAGGGACTAGAGACGAGCAGTACTTC. The chain links TRBV27 to TRBJ2-7; 8 bases fit TRBD2. The CDR3 is made up of 14 amino acids. Germline trimming cut 2 bases from V and 5 bases from J; bases unmatched to any gene: 5. Germline lookup yields CDR1 MNHEY and CDR2 SMNVEV (reference sequence).

This chain connects TRBV20-1 to TRBJ2-4; D gene unclear. Trimming left V 3 bases short and J 0 bases short, with 12 bases between. The CDR3 spans 15 residues. Germline CDR1 is DFQATT and CDR2 is SNEGSKA (reference sequence). CDR3 amino acids: CSASVRQLAKNIQYF. CDR3 DNA: TGCAGTGCTAGTGTCCGACAACTAGCCAAAAACATTCAGTACTTC.

The chain uses TRBV24-1 and TRBJ2-2; TRBD2 is a possible D gene (5 bases). CDR3 length: 15 residues. Trimming removed 2 bases at V and 4 bases at J, with 10 bases between. The germline gives CDR1 KGHDR, CDR2 SFDVKD. CDR3 protein: CATSDYGVGTGELFF. DNA for the CDR3: TGTGCCACCAGTGATTACGGGGTCGGCACCGGGGAGCTGTTTTTT.

The V and J genes are TRBV19 and TRBJ2-7; 12 bases align to TRBD1. The V segment lost 4 bases and the J segment 6 bases; nucleotides outside the gene matches: 4. The germline CDR1 and CDR2 sequences are LNHDA and SQIVND (reference sequence). This CDR3 contains 14 residues. In DNA form, the CDR3 reads TGTGCCAGTAGTACCCGGGACAGGGGGCTCGAGCAGTACTTC. Its protein product is CASSTRDRGLEQYF.

This chain connects TRBV3-1 (or the pseudogene TRBV3-2) to TRBJ1-2, with 9 bases matching TRBD1. V shed 4 bases and J 0 bases; nucleotides not matched to a gene: 9. Germline loops: CDR1 LGHDT, CDR2 YNNKEL (reference sequence). The CDR3 is made up of 17 amino acids. The CDR3 protein is CASSLSRGQGTNYGYTF. CDR3 nucleotides: TGTGCCAGCAGCCTCTCCCGGGGACAGGGAACTAACTATGGCTACACCTTC.

The chain recombines TRBV3-1 (or the pseudogene TRBV3-2) with TRBJ2-1; 9 bases line up with TRBD2. Germline CDR1 and CDR2: LGHDT and YNNKEL (reference sequence). The V and J ends lost 0 bases and 6 bases, in that order; junction bases with no gene match: 9. CDR3 length: 17 residues. Here the CDR3 reads CASSQDRGLALSNEQFF. In DNA, the CDR3 is TGTGCCAGCAGCCAAGATCGAGGACTAGCGCTATCCAATGAGCAGTTCTTC.

This chain joins TRBV6-6 and TRBJ2-7; the match to TRBD1 covers 12 bases. Germline assignment: CDR1 MNHNY and CDR2 SVGAGI (reference sequence). The CDR3 has 15 amino acids. The J segment lost 6 bases and the V segment lost 6 bases, leaving 9 bases of the junction unmatched. CDR3 bases: TGTGCCAGCAGCCGGCGGGGGACAGGGGGCTTCGAGCAGTACTTC. This translates into CASSRRGTGGFEQYF.

The chain joins TRBV28 to TRBJ1-1; a possible D gene is TRBD1 (6 bases). Germline V gives CDR1 MDHEN, CDR2 SYDVKM. The CDR3 runs to 17 residues. V was trimmed by 3 bases and J by 2 bases, leaving 19 bases between them. The CDR3 bases are TGTGCCAGCAGTTTCTGGGGGCCCGCCATGGATAACACTGAAGCTTTCTTT. This gives the protein CASSFWGPAMDNTEAFF.

The CDR3 loop reads CASSGQGRNTGELFF. The CDR3, as DNA: TGTGCCAGCAGTGGACAGGGACGGAACACCGGGGAGCTGTTTTTT. V usage is TRBV28 and J usage is TRBJ2-2, with 8 bases fitting TRBD1. V was pared by 5 bases and J by 1 base, with 3 bases of the junction left unmatched. This CDR3 is built from 15 residues. CDR1 MDHEN and CDR2 SYDVKM come from the germline V gene.

The chain joins TRBV2 to TRBJ2-2; TRBD1 is a possible D gene (5 bases). This CDR3 is 13 amino acids long. Trimming removed 9 bases from V and 0 bases from J, with 8 bases in between. Germline assignment: CDR1 SNHLY and CDR2 FYNNEI. The CDR3: CARETANTGELFF. The DNA of the CDR3 is TGTGCCAGAGAGACAGCGAACACCGGGGAGCTGTTTTTT.

In its sample, this clone was seen many times. V is TRBV5-1 and J is TRBJ1-1, with D possibly matching TRBD1 (6 bases). Germline loops: CDR1 SGHRS, CDR2 YFSETQ. This CDR3 has 13 residues. V gave up 5 bases and J gave up 7 bases, with 15 bases separating them. The CDR3 here is CASRETGLDEAFF. Written as DNA, the CDR3 is TGCGCCAGCAGAGAAACAGGGTTAGATGAAGCTTTCTTT.

This chain connects TRBV7-9 to TRBJ1-5, with unresolved D. The CDR3 has 13 amino acids. Germline V gives CDR1 SEHNR, CDR2 FQNEAQ (reference sequence). V lost 4 bases and J 3 bases, leaving 7 bases between the germline ends. This CDR3 is CASSSGFNQPQHF. The CDR3 DNA reads TGTGCCAGCAGCTCGGGTTTCAATCAGCCCCAGCATTTT.

Regarding this clone: The junction shows a germline mismatch at one end, possibly a read error. This chain connects TRBV7-9 to TRBJ1-1; 9 bases line up with TRBD1. In germline, CDR1 is SEHNR, CDR2 FQNEAQ (reference sequence). CDR3 length: 14 residues. The CDR3 region has the DNA TGTGCCAGCGGCTTAGGACAGGGGAACCCTGAAGCTTTCTTT. Protein product: CASGLGQGNPEAFF.

The chain uses TRBV5-4 and TRBJ2-2; no definite D call. Trimming stripped 4 bases from V and 3 bases from J, with 13 bases between. CDR1 and CDR2 (germline): SGHNT, YYREEE (reference sequence). The CDR3 sequence is 15 residues long. The CDR3 is CASSQRQTYTGELFF. DNA of the CDR3: TGTGCCAGCAGCCAGAGACAAACTTACACCGGGGAGCTGTTTTTT.

V usage is TRBV7-8 and J usage is TRBJ2-3, with D perhaps TRBD2 (7 bases). The CDR3 extends over 13 amino acids. Germline CDR1 reads SGHVS; CDR2 reads FQNEAQ. Trimming removed 10 bases at V and 2 bases at J, with 13 bases between. The CDR3: CAIRGANTDTQYF. The CDR3, as DNA: TGTGCCATTCGGGGGGCAAACACAGATACGCAGTATTTT.